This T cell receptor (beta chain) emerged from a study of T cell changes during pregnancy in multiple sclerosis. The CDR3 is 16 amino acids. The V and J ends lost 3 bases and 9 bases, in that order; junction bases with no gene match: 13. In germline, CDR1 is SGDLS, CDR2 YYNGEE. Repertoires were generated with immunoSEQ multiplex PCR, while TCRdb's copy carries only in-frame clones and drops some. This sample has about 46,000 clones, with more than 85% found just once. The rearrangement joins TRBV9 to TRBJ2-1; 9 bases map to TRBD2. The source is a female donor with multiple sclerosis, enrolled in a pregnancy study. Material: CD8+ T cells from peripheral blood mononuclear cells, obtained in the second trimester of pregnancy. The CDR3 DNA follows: TGTGCCAGCAGCGGGGGGCCCGGGACTAGCACCGGTGAGCAGTTCTTC. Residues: CASSGGPGTSTGEQFF.